The 8 T cell receptor delta chains presented below share a single source sample, sequenced in a study of γδ T cells in repeated Plasmodium falciparum infection. TCRdb used CATT to re-call clones from the multiplex PCR reads. The sample consists of about 48,000 delta-chain clones, roughly 1.6% of them appearing once. Flow sorting of PBMC yielded separate Vgamma9/Vdelta2+ and Vdelta2-negative gammadelta T cell populations for bulk repertoire analysis. Sequencing was performed on gamma-delta T cells from blood. These receptors all come from a pool of human donors (malaria-infected and uninfected, not separated).

Notes on this clone: The TCRdb record carries a much larger clone's protein, which differs from this DNA's translation at residue 11; a read error is the likely cause, and the protein listed here is the DNA translation. The chain employs TRDV1 and TRDJ1; the D gene is possibly TRDD2 (7 bases). Because TCRdb records no J gene, it was assigned here through a match of the DNA to germline. The CDR3 is 20 amino acids. The V and J ends lost 2 bases and 2 bases respectively, with 27 bases between them. Germline-derived CDR1 and CDR2 are TSWWSYY and QGS. This CDR3 reads CALGEWISYGPGIGTDKLIF. CDR3 in DNA: TGTGCTCTTGGGGAATGGATTTCCTACGGTCCGGGGATTGGTACCGATAAACTCATCTTT.

This clone has more than one count but fewer than ten. For this DNA, TCRdb reports the protein of a much larger clone, which diverges at residue 10, most likely from a read error; the protein presented here is translated directly from the DNA. This sequence joins TRDV1 and TRDJ1, with 7 bases matching TRDD3. Since TCRdb gives no J gene, matching the DNA to germline was used here to assign it. Germline CDR1 TSWWSYY, CDR2 QGS. This CDR3 is built from 21 residues. The trim removed 1 base at V and 1 base at J, leaving 21 bases unmatched. The CDR3 sequence: CALGERESGAGGQPCTDKLIF. For the CDR3, the DNA is TGTGCTCTTGGGGAACGGGAATCAGGCGCTGGGGGCCAACCTTGCACCGATAAACTCATCTTT.

With respect to this clone: With a far larger clone one base away, a read error is the likely cause. Distinct nucleotide sequences in the sample also encode this CDR3. TRDV1 is the V gene, and the J gene was not called; TRDD3 is taken as the D call from the table, unchecked against the DNA. Germline values: CDR1 TSWWSYY, CDR2 QGS. This CDR3 has 24 amino acids. The DNA of the CDR3 is TGTGCTCTTGGGGAACTCGAGTTTTACCTGTTCAGAGGTGGGATACACCACATCACCGATAAACTCATCTTC. Translation: CALGELEFYLFRGGIHHITDKLIF.

This clone was picked up many times. The chain combines TRDV1 with TRDJ4, with TRDD3 identical over 10 bases. The J segment lost 1 base and the V segment lost 3 bases, leaving 17 bases of the junction unmatched. Germline V gene sequence: CDR1 TSWWSYY, CDR2 QGS. CDR3 length equals 19 residues. As DNA, the CDR3 is TGTGCTCTTGGGGATATCCTCCTTACTGGGGGATTGAGGAACAGACCCCTGATCTTT. It yields the protein CALGDILLTGGLRNRPLIF.

For this clone: Translating this DNA gives a protein that differs at residue 3 from the TCRdb one, which belongs to a much larger clone; a read error is likely, and the protein shown is this translation. The V call is TRDV2, the J call TRDJ1; TRDD3 aligns across 11 bases. The J gene, not given by TCRdb, was assigned here from a germline match of the nucleotide sequence. The CDR3 has 17 residues. Germline CDR1 is GEAIGNYY and CDR2 is EKD. CDR3 in amino acids: CARDTLLGDKGTDKLIF. CDR3 nucleotide sequence: TGTGCCCGTGACACCTTACTGGGGGATAAGGGAACCGATAAACTCATCTTT.

This clone was detected a few times. TCRdb shows a much larger clone's protein in place of this DNA's translation, and the two differ at residue 19, likely through a read error; the protein shown is translated from the DNA. The V gene is listed as TRDV1; no J gene was called; TRDD3 is taken as the D call from the table, unchecked against the DNA. CDR1 is TSWWSYY and CDR2 is QGS in the germline V gene. CDR3 size: 21 residues. This CDR3 is CALSPRRSRVDPTSYTDKPIF. The CDR3 DNA is TGTGCTCTTAGTCCTAGGAGGTCCCGGGTCGACCCGACCTCGTACACCGATAAACCCATCTTT.

This clone was seen a handful of times. This may come from a read error, since a much larger clone is one base off. Other DNA sequences of this sample code for an identical CDR3. This chain joins TRDV1 and TRDJ1; the match to TRDD3 covers 8 bases. No J segment appears in TCRdb, so it was assigned here by matching the sequence to germline. Germline V gene lookup returns CDR1 TSWWSYY and CDR2 QGS. Trimming cost V 5 bases and J 5 bases; bases outside gene matches: 10. This CDR3 is built from 15 residues. CDR3 amino acids: CALGTNGIRGDKLIF. The DNA of the CDR3 is TGTGCTCTTGGGACTAATGGGATACGGGGGGATAAACTCATCTTT.

Worth noting for this clone: The protein in TCRdb stems from a much larger clone and differs at residue 18 from this DNA's translation, likely a read error; here the protein is translated from the DNA. The V gene call is TRDV2, and the J gene call is absent; TRDD3 reflects the table's D call only, with no check against the DNA. The CDR3 has 19 residues. The germline V gene has CDR1 GEAIGNYY and CDR2 EKD. The chain's CDR3 is CACDTVSWGIRGRTDKLTF. In DNA form, the CDR3 reads TGTGCCTGTGACACCGTATCTTGGGGGATACGAGGTCGCACCGATAAACTCACCTTT.